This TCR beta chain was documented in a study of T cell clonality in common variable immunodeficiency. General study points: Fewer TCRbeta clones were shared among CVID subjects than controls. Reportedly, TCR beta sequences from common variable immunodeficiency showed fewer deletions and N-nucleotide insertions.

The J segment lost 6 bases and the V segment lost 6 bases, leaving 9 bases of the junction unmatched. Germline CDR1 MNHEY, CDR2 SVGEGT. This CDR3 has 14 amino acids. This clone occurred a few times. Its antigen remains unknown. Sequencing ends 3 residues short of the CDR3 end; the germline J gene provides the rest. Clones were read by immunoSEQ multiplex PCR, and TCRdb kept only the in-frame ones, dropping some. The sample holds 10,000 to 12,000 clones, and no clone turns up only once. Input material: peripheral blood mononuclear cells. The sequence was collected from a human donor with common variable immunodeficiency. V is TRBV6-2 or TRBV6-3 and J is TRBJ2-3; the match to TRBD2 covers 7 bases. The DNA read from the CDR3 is TGTGCCAGCAGCCCTAGCGGTGGTCCGGATACG. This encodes CASSPSGGPDT. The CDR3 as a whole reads CASSPSGGPDTQYF.